The entry below gives a single T cell receptor beta chain sequence along with its context. The antigen is unknown. This PCR relied on a set of 60 Vbeta primers and 13 Jbeta primers. Repertoires were generated with immunoSEQ multiplex PCR, while TCRdb's copy carries only in-frame clones and drops some. The sample lists 150,000 to 200,000 clones, around 86% seen once, with 5.5% to 7% in the top ten. Germline trimming cut 2 bases from V and 1 base from J; bases unmatched to any gene: 4. The CDR3 covers 14 residues. Germline CDR1 GTSNPN, CDR2 SVGIG (reference sequence). The data belong to a study of cytomegalovirus exposure and HLA in healthy donors. Study details: Earlier, 95 million to 140 million unique TCR beta sequences were recovered from approximately 180 million T cells by an analysis. Study-wide findings and caveats: Most subjects had HLA-A and HLA-B alleles reportedly predicted accurately by TCR beta sequences. Prior analysis indicated that the majority of TCR beta V segments exhibited productivity approximately 90% or approximately 30% of the time.

It was healthy bone marrow donors who served as donors. J is TRBJ1-1 and V is TRBV30; 7 bases map to TRBD1. The source is a woman in her 50s in good health and CMV-seropositive. The source material was PBMCs. Here the CDR3 reads CAWSRTGPNTEAFF. The DNA of the CDR3 is TGTGCCTGGAGTCGGACAGGCCCGAACACTGAAGCTTTCTTT.